This T cell receptor beta chain derives from a study of T cell repertoires in cytomegalovirus infection. About the study: Indications of both CMV infection and matching HLA type were provided by public TCR beta signatures.

In its sample, this clonotype was seen a few times. The antigen is not known. MiXCR was run by TCRdb on the reads, yielding one entry per CDR3 protein. The data hold about 310,000 distinct CDR3 sequences, with about 17% observed a single time. This CDR3 is 15 amino acids long. Looked up from germline, CDR1 is SEHNR and CDR2 is FQNEAQ (reference sequence). The ends were cut back, 5 bases at V and 5 bases at J, with 16 bases in the middle. Regarding the study as a whole: Dominant in the ex vivo response were TCR beta clonotypes restricted by HLA-C and specific for CMV. Summed public TCR beta family frequency identified CMV carriers bearing the relevant HLA.

The chain uses TRBV7-9 and TRBJ2-1; unclear D gene. The sequence derives from a human donor in good health (CMV status not recorded). Some clones in this sample may be carry-over from other donors' samples. Sequencing was performed on PBMCs. The CDR3: CASSLTLRANNEQFF. CDR3 bases: TGTGCCAGCAGCCTCACCCTGAGAGCAAACAATGAGCAGTTCTTC.